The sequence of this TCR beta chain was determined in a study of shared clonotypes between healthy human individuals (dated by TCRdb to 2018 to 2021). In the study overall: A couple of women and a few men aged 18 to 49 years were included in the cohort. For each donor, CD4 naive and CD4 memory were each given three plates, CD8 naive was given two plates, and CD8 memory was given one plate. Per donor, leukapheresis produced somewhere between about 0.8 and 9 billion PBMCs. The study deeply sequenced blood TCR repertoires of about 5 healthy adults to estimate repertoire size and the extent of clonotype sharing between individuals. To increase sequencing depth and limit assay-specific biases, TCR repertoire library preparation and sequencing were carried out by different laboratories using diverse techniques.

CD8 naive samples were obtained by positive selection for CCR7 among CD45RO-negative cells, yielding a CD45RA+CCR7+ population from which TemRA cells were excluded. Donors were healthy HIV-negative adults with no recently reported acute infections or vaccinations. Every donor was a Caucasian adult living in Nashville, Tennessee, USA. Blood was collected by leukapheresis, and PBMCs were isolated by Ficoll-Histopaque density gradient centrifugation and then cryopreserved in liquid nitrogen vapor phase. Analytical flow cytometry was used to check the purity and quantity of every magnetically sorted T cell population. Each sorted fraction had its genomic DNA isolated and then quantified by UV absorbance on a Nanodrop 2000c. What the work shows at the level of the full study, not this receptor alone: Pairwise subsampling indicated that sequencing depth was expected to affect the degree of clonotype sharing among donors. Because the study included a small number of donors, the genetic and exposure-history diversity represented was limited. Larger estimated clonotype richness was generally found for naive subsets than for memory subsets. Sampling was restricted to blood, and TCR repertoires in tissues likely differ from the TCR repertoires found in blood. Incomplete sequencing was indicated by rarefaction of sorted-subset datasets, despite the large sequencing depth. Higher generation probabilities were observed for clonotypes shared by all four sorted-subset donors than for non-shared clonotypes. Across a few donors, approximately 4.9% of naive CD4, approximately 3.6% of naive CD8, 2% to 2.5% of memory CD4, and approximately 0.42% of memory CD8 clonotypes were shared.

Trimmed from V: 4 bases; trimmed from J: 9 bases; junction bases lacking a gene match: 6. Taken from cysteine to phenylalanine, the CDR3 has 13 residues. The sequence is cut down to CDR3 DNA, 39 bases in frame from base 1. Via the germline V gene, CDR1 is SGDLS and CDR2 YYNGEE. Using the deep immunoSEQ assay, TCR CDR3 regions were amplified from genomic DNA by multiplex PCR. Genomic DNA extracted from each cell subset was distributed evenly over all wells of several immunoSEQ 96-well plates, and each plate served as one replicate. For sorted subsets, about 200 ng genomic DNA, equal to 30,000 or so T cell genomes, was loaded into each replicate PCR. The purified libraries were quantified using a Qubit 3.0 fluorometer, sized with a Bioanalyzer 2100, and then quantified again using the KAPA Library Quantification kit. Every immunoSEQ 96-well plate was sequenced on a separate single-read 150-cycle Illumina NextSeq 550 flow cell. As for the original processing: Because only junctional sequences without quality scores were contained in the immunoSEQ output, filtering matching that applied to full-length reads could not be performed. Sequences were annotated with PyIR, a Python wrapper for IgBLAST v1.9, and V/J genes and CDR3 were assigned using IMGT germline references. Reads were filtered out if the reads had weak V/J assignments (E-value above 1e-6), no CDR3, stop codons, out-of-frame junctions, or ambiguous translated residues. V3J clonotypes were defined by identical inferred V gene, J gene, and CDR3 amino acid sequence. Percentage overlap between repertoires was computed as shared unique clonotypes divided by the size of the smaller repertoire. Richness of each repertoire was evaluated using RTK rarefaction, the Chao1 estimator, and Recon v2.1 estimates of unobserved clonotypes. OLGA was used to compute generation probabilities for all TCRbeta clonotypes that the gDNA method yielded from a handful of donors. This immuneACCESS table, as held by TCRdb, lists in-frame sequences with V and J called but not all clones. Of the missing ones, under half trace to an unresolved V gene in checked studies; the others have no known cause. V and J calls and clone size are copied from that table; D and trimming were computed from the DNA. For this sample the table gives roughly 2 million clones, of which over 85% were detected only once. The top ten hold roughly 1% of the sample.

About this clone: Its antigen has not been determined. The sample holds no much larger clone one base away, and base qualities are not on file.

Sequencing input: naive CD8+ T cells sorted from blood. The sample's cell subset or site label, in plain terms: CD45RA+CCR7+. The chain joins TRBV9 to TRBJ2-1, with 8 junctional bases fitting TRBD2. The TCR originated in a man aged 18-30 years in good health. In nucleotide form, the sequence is TGTGCCAGCAGCCCTCGGGGGGGCAGTGAGCAGTTCTTC. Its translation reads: CASSPRGGSEQFF.